The TCR beta chain described here comes from a study of tumor and adjacent non-tumor tissue in lung cancer. Germline CDR1 SGHAT, CDR2 FQNNGV. The CDR3 extends over 16 amino acids. V gave up 5 bases and J gave up 6 bases; unmatched junction bases: 9. RNA was extracted from bulk tissue without any cell sorting. This non-tumor lung sample came from over 3 cm beyond the tumor edge. Newly diagnosed lung cancer patients had thoracic surgery in China, August–late 2014, without prior chemotherapy. In this sample, this clonotype is medium-sized. The antigen remains undetermined. A modified ARM-PCR protocol with three rounds of nested PCR amplified TCRbeta. A single record per CDR3 protein comes from TCRdb applying MiXCR to the multiplex PCR reads. The sample records some 73,000 distinct CDR3 sequences, roughly 80% being singletons. Study outcomes and limitations: TCR diversity was significantly greater in tumor than normal lung tissue. Tumor TCR diversity, when higher, was linked to shorter survival.

The sequence derives from a man in his 60s with non-small cell lung cancer. Source material: distant non-tumor lung tissue. The chain uses TRBV11-2 and TRBJ1-4; 10 positions agree with TRBD1. The CDR3, as DNA: TGTGCCAGCAGCCAGGGACAGGGGTTTTATTATGAAAAACTGTTTTTT. Its translation: CASSQGQGFYYEKLFF. The entire variable domain, with the rest obtained from reference TRBV11-2 and TRBJ1-4, is as follows: EAGVAQSPRYKIIEKRQSVAFWCNPISGHATLYWYQQILGQGPKLLIQFQNNGVVDDSQLPKDRFSAERLKGVDSTLKIQPAKLEDSAVYLCASSQGQGFYYEKLFFGSGTQLSVL.